This TCR beta chain came from a study of vaccination and CD4 T cells after COVID-19. Study context: Convalescent persons amounted to six males plus four females, two of whom were Hispanic. The post-vaccine samples came a median approximately 72 days after dose two (range 14 to 241). Overlapping spike peptides of SARS-CoV-2, HCoV-NL63, HCoV-OC43 and HCoV-229E were used, and cells were stimulated with them.

Treatment described: roughly ten-day PBMC culture with coronavirus spike peptide pools or control peptides (ViraFEST assay). ViraFEST grew antigen-specific T cells using peptide pools, then sequenced TCRs. With the Oncomine TCR Beta short-read assay, DNA from cultured CD4+ T cells was sequenced. TCRdb itself ran the PCR reads through MiXCR, one entry per CDR3 protein. This table has around 19,000 distinct CDR3 sequences, roughly two fifths appearing once. V was trimmed by 5 bases and J by 7 bases, leaving 8 bases between them. Germline CDR1 SGHTA, CDR2 FQGNSA. The length of the CDR3 is 11 residues. Details on this clonotype: Its cognate antigen is unknown.

This chain connects TRBV7-2 to TRBJ2-5; D gene uncertain. The sequenced sample was CD4+ T cells from blood, cultured in vitro. This receptor was obtained from a human donor who had recovered from COVID-19. CDR3 region: CASSLTSTQYF. The CDR3 DNA sequence: TGTGCCAGCAGCCTGACGTCGACCCAGTACTTC.